Listed below are T cell receptor beta chains from one sample, sequenced in a study of blood T cells in healthy people across ages. MiXCR, run by TCRdb on the 5' RACE reads, gives a single entry per CDR3 protein. In the table there are around 1,000,000 distinct CDR3 sequences, roughly 24% of which are singletons. These same data were also listed under a study on T cells of mothers and their children.

Sequenced material: blood. Source of these receptors: a girl aged 2 to 9 in good health. Both conserved end residues are part of each CDR3. D genes are given only for firm matches. Size is omitted from some rows. Given values are once, few, many or a class for expanded clones.

v_call: TRBV9
clone_size: few
d_call: NA
j_call: TRBJ2-7
cdr3_nt: TGTGCCAGCAGCGTCGGACCCGGGGAGGACGAGCAGTACTTC
cdr3_aa: CASSVGPGEDEQYF

v_call: TRBV20-1
clone_size: NA
d_call: NA
j_call: TRBJ2-5
cdr3_nt: TGCAGTGCTAGAGGCTTGGGAGGACAAGAGACCCAGTACTTC
cdr3_aa: CSARGLGGQETQYF

v_call: TRBV3-1
clone_size: NA
d_call: NA
j_call: TRBJ2-5
cdr3_nt: TGTGCCAGCAGCCAAGATGCCCTGGGGTGGGAGACCCAGTACTTC
cdr3_aa: CASSQDALGWETQYF

v_call: TRBV2
clone_size: NA
d_call: NA
j_call: TRBJ2-7
cdr3_nt: TGTGCCAGCAGTGAAAGGCAGTACGAGCAGTACTTC
cdr3_aa: CASSERQYEQYF

v_call: TRBV6-6
clone_size: few
d_call: TRBD1
j_call: TRBJ1-2
cdr3_nt: TGTGCCAGCAGGCGCGGGACAGGTAGCTATGGCTACACCTTC
cdr3_aa: CASRRGTGSYGYTF

v_call: TRBV20-1
clone_size: NA
d_call: TRBD1
j_call: TRBJ1-1
cdr3_nt: TGCAGTGCTAGAGATGGGACAGGGGACACTGAAGCTTTCTTT
cdr3_aa: CSARDGTGDTEAFF

v_call: TRBV7-9
clone_size: NA
d_call: NA
j_call: TRBJ2-7
cdr3_nt: TGTGCCAGCAGCGGACAGTTGTCCTCCGAGCAGTACTTC
cdr3_aa: CASSGQLSSEQYF

v_call: TRBV4-1
clone_size: few
d_call: NA
j_call: TRBJ1-4
cdr3_nt: TGCGCCAGCAGCCAGCACTCGTTCACTAATGAAAAACTGTTTTTT
cdr3_aa: CASSQHSFTNEKLFF

v_call: TRBV5-1
clone_size: NA
d_call: NA
j_call: TRBJ2-1
cdr3_nt: TGCGCCAGCGGCTATAGCGTGGCGGGCTACAATGAGCAGTTCTTC
cdr3_aa: CASGYSVAGYNEQFF

v_call: TRBV18
clone_size: few
d_call: NA
j_call: TRBJ2-7
cdr3_nt: TGTGCCAGCTCACCTCGTACAGACGAGCAGTACTTC
cdr3_aa: CASSPRTDEQYF

v_call: TRBV28
clone_size: NA
d_call: NA
j_call: TRBJ2-7
cdr3_nt: TGTGCCAGCAGGGCCTACCGGGACTACGAGCAGTACTTC
cdr3_aa: CASRAYRDYEQYF

v_call: TRBV29-1
clone_size: few
d_call: NA
j_call: TRBJ2-5
cdr3_nt: TGCAGCGTTCTCATAGGGGGAGAGACCCAGTACTTC
cdr3_aa: CSVLIGGETQYF

v_call: TRBV29-1
clone_size: few
d_call: NA
j_call: TRBJ2-5
cdr3_nt: TGCAGCGTTGTGTCAGATCTAGAGACCCAGTACTTC
cdr3_aa: CSVVSDLETQYF

v_call: TRBV11-2
clone_size: few
d_call: NA
j_call: TRBJ2-3
cdr3_nt: TGTGCCAGCAGCTTATATAGCGGAGGGGATACGCAGTATTTT
cdr3_aa: CASSLYSGGDTQYF

v_call: TRBV7-2
clone_size: NA
d_call: TRBD2
j_call: TRBJ2-5
cdr3_nt: TGTGCCAGCAGCCCCCACCTAGCTAGCGGGAGTAGTGTGGAGACCCAGTACTTC
cdr3_aa: CASSPHLASGSSVETQYF

v_call: TRBV2
clone_size: NA
d_call: NA
j_call: TRBJ2-4
cdr3_nt: TGTGCCAACCTACAGGGTAACATTCAGTACTTC
cdr3_aa: CANLQGNIQYF

v_call: TRBV6-2/TRBV6-3
clone_size: NA
d_call: TRBD1
j_call: TRBJ2-1
cdr3_nt: TGTGCCAGCAGCCCAGACAGGGACACCCTCCATGAGCAGTTCTTC
cdr3_aa: CASSPDRDTLHEQFF

v_call: TRBV7-2
clone_size: NA
d_call: TRBD2
j_call: TRBJ2-4
cdr3_nt: TGTGCCAGCGGCCTCAGCGGGAGGGCCAAAAACATTCAGTACTTC
cdr3_aa: CASGLSGRAKNIQYF

v_call: TRBV6-5
clone_size: few
d_call: NA
j_call: TRBJ1-1
cdr3_nt: TGTGCCAGCAGTTACTCGATAGAAAACACTGAAGCTTTCTTT
cdr3_aa: CASSYSIENTEAFF

v_call: TRBV9
clone_size: NA
d_call: TRBD2
j_call: TRBJ2-1
cdr3_nt: TGTGCCAGCAGCGATCCACTAGCGGGAGGGGTTACCTACAATGAGCAGTTCTTC
cdr3_aa: CASSDPLAGGVTYNEQFF

v_call: TRBV20-1
clone_size: NA
d_call: NA
j_call: TRBJ2-3
cdr3_nt: TGCAGTGCTAGAGGGCAAGGGGAAATGATAAGTACGCAGTATTTT
cdr3_aa: CSARGQGEMISTQYF

v_call: TRBV6-1
clone_size: NA
d_call: NA
j_call: TRBJ2-5
cdr3_nt: TGTGCCAGCGCCGTCGGCGGGGAGGAGACCCAGTACTTC
cdr3_aa: CASAVGGEETQYF

v_call: TRBV18
clone_size: few
d_call: TRBD2
j_call: TRBJ2-7
cdr3_nt: TGTGCCAGCTCACAGGCAGCGGGAGCCCCCTACGAGCAGTACTTC
cdr3_aa: CASSQAAGAPYEQYF

v_call: TRBV3-1
clone_size: NA
d_call: NA
j_call: TRBJ1-4
cdr3_nt: TGTGCCAGCAGCCAAGGTGGGACGTCACATGAAAAACTGTTTTTT
cdr3_aa: CASSQGGTSHEKLFF

v_call: TRBV12-5
clone_size: few
d_call: TRBD1
j_call: TRBJ1-1
cdr3_nt: TGTGCTAGTGGTGATGGAAGGACAGGGGTGACTGAAGCTTTCTTT
cdr3_aa: CASGDGRTGVTEAFF

v_call: TRBV7-9
clone_size: few
d_call: NA
j_call: TRBJ2-2
cdr3_nt: TGTGCCAGCAGGCCGGGACCCACGAACACCGGGGAGCTGTTTTTT
cdr3_aa: CASRPGPTNTGELFF

v_call: TRBV7-9
clone_size: NA
d_call: NA
j_call: TRBJ2-4
cdr3_nt: TGTGCCAGCAGCTCCCGGGAGCCGGGGGCCAAAAACATTCAGTACTTC
cdr3_aa: CASSSREPGAKNIQYF

v_call: TRBV3-1
clone_size: few
d_call: TRBD2
j_call: TRBJ2-1
cdr3_nt: TGTGCCAGCAGCCAAGATTGGGGGACTAGCGGGGGGGCTTCAAATGAGCAGTTCTTC
cdr3_aa: CASSQDWGTSGGASNEQFF

v_call: TRBV5-1
clone_size: NA
d_call: NA
j_call: TRBJ2-3
cdr3_nt: TGCGCCAGCAGCTTGTACGATACGCAGTATTTT
cdr3_aa: CASSLYDTQYF

v_call: TRBV6-6
clone_size: few
d_call: NA
j_call: TRBJ2-7
cdr3_nt: TGTGCCAGCAGTTACACGATGGGTTCCTACGAGCAGTACTTC
cdr3_aa: CASSYTMGSYEQYF

v_call: TRBV5-5
clone_size: NA
d_call: NA
j_call: TRBJ2-7
cdr3_nt: TGTGCCAGCAGCCACAGTGTGGGACCCTACGAGCAGTACTTC
cdr3_aa: CASSHSVGPYEQYF

v_call: TRBV7-2
clone_size: few
d_call: NA
j_call: TRBJ2-4
cdr3_nt: TGTGCCAGCGTGATCGACGAGCGGGCCAAAAACATTCAGTACTTC
cdr3_aa: CASVIDERAKNIQYF